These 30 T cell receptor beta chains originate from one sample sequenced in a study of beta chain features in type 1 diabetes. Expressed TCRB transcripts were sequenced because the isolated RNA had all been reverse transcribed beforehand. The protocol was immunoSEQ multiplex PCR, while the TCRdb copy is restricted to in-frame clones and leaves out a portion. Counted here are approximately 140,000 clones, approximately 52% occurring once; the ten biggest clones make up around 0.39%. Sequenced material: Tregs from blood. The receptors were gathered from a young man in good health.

CDR3 DNA sequence: TGCGCCAGCAGCCTTACAGGGCTGAACACTGAAGCTTTCTTT. It specifies CASSLTGLNTEAFF. The chain is built from TRBV5-1 and TRBJ1-1; possible D gene TRBD1, 6 bases. Trimming removed 4 bases from V and 0 bases from J, with 10 bases in between. CDR1 is SGHRS, CDR2 YFSETQ, per germline. The length of the CDR3 is 14 residues.

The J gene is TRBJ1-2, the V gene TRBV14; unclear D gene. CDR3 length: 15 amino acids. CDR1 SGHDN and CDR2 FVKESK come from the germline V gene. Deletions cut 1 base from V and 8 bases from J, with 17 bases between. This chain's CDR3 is CASSQGRGVLRGYTF. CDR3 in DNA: TGTGCCAGCAGCCAAGGTCGCGGGGTATTGCGGGGCTACACCTTC.

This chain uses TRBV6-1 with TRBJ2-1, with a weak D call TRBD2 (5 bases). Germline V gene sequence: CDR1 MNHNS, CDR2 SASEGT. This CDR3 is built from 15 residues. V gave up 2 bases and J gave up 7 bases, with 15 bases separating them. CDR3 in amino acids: CASSEYGVVSNEQFF. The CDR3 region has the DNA TGTGCCAGCAGTGAATACGGGGTCGTGTCGAATGAGCAGTTCTTC.

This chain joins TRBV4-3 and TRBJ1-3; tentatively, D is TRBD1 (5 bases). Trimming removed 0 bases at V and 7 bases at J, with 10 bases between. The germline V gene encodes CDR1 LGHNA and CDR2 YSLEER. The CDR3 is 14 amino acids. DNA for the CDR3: TGCGCCAGCAGCCAAGAGTCCAGGGCTAACACCATATATTTT. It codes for CASSQESRANTIYF.

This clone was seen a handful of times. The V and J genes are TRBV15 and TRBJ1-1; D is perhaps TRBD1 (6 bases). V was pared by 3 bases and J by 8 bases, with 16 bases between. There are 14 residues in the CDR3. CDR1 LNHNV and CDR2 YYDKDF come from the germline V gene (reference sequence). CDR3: CATSSTGTPREAFF. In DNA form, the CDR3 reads TGTGCCACCAGCAGTACCGGGACACCCAGGGAAGCTTTCTTT. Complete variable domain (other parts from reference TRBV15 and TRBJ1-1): DAMVIQNPRYQVTQFGKPVTLSCSQTLNHNVMYWYQQKSSQAPKLLFHYYDKDFNNEADTPDNFQSRRPNTSFCFLDIRSPGLGDTAMYLCATSSTGTPREAFFGQGTRLTVV.

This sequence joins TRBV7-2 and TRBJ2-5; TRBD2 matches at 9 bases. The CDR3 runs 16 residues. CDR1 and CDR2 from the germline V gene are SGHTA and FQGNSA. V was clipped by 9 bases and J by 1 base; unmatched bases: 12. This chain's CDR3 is CASYFSGGLVQETQYF. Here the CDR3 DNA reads TGTGCCAGTTACTTTAGCGGGGGCCTAGTCCAAGAGACCCAGTACTTC. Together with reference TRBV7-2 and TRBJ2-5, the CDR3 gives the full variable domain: GAGVSQSPSNKVTEKGKDVELRCDPISGHTALYWYRQSLGQGLEFLIYFQGNSAPDKSGLPSDRFSAERTGGSVSTLTIQRTQQEDSAVYLCASYFSGGLVQETQYFGPGTRLLVL.

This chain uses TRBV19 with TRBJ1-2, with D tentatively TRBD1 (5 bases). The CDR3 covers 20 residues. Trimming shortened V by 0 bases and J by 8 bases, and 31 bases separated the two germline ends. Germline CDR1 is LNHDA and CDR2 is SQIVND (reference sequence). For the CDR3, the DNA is TGTGCCAGTAGTATAGAGGGACCGGGCTTCAAAAATTTACGGCGGGGAGGCTACACCTTC. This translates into CASSIEGPGFKNLRRGGYTF.

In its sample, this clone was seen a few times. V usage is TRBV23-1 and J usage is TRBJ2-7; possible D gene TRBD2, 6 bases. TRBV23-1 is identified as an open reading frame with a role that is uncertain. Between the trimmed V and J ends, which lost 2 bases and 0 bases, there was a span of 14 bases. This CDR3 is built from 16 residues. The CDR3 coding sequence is TGCGCCAGCAGTCAAGCCGGCGGGGAGAGCTCCTACGAGCAGTACTTC. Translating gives CASSQAGGESSYEQYF.

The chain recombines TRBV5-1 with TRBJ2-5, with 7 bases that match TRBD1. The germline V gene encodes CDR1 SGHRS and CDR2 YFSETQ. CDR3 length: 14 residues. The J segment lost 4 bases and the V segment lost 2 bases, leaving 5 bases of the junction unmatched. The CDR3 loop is CASSFGTEGETQYF. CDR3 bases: TGCGCCAGCAGCTTTGGGACAGAAGGAGAGACCCAGTACTTC.

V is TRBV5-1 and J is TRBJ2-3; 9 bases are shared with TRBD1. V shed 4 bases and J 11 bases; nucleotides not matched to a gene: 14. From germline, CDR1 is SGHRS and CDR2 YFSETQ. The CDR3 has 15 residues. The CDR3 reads CASSLGQGPRGGQYF. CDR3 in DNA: TGCGCCAGCAGCCTCGGACAGGGGCCAAGGGGGGGGCAGTATTTT.

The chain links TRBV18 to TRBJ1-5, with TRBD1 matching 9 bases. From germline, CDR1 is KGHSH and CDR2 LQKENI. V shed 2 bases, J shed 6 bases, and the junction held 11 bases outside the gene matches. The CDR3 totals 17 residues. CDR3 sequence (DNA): TGTGCCAGCTCACCAGCCTCCCGAGGGACAGGGAGTCAGCCCCAGCATTTT. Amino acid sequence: CASSPASRGTGSQPQHF. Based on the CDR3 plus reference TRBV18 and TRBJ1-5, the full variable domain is NAGVMQNPRHLVRRRGQEARLRCSPMKGHSHVYWYRQLPEEGLKFMVYLQKENIIDESGMPKERFSAEFPKEGPSILRIQQVVRGDSAAYFCASSPASRGTGSQPQHFGDGTRLSIL.

CDR3 amino acids: CASSRTGSGNTIYF. As DNA, the CDR3 is TGTGCCAGCAGCCGGACAGGCTCTGGAAACACCATATATTTT. The chain is built from TRBV7-9 and TRBJ1-3, with 7 bases lining up with TRBD1. The germline CDR1 and CDR2 sequences are SEHNR and FQNEAQ (reference sequence). V shed 5 bases and J 0 bases; nucleotides not matched to a gene: 1. The CDR3 covers 14 residues. The entire variable domain, with the rest obtained from reference TRBV7-9 and TRBJ1-3, is as follows: DTGVSQNPRHKITKRGQNVTFRCDPISEHNRLYWYRQTLGQGPEFLTYFQNEAQLEKSRLLSDRFSAERPKGSFSTLEIQRTEQGDSAMYLCASSRTGSGNTIYFGEGSWLTVV.

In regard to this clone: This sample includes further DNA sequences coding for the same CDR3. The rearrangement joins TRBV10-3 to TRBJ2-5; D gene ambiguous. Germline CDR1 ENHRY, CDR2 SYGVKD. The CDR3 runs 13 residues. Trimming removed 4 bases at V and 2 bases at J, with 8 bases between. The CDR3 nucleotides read TGTGCCATCAGTGGGGCCGATCAAGAGACCCAGTACTTC. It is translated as CAISGADQETQYF.

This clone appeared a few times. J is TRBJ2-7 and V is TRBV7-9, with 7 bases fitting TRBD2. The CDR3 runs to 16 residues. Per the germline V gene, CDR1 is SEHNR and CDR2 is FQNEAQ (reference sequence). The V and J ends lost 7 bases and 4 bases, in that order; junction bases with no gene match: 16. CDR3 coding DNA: TGTGCCAGCACTCCAATAGGGGAGCGGGGCAGATACGAGCAGTACTTC. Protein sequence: CASTPIGERGRYEQYF.

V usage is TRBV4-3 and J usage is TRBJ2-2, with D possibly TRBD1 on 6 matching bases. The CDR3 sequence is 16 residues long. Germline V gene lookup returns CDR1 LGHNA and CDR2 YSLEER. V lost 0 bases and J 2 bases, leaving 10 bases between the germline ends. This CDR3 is CASSQDLQGNTGELFF. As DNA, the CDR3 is TGCGCCAGCAGCCAAGATTTACAGGGAAACACCGGGGAGCTGTTTTTT.

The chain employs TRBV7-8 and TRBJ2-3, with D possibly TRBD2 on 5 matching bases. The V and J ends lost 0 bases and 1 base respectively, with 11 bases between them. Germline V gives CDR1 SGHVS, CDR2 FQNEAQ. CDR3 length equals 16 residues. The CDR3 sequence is CASSLADRERTDTQYF. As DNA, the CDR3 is TGTGCCAGCAGCTTAGCGGACCGGGAACGCACAGATACGCAGTATTTT.

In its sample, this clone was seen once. CDR3: CASSLEDRAYSYEQYF. DNA of the CDR3: TGTGCCAGCAGCTTAGAGGACAGGGCTTACTCCTACGAGCAGTACTTC. The chain links TRBV7-2 to TRBJ2-7, with TRBD1 matching 8 bases. From germline, CDR1 is SGHTA and CDR2 FQGNSA. With V trimmed by 1 base and J by 0 bases, 5 bases remained unmatched. The CDR3 is made up of 16 amino acids.

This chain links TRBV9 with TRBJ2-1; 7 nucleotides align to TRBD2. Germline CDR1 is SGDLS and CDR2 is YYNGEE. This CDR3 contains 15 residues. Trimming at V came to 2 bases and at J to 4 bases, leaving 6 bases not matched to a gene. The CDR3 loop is CASSVASGQYNEQFF. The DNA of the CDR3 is TGTGCCAGCAGCGTGGCTAGCGGACAATACAATGAGCAGTTCTTC.

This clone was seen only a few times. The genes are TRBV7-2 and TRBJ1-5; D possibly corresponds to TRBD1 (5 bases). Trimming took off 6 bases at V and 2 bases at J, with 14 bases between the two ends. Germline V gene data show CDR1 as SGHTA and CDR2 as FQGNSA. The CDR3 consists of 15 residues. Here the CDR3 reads CASSQSWGGNQPQHF. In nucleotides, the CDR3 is TGTGCCAGCAGTCAGAGTTGGGGGGGCAATCAGCCCCAGCATTTT. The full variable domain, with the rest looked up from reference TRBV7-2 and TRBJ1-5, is GAGVSQSPSNKVTEKGKDVELRCDPISGHTALYWYRQSLGQGLEFLIYFQGNSAPDKSGLPSDRFSAERTGGSVSTLTIQRTQQEDSAVYLCASSQSWGGNQPQHFGDGTRLSIL.

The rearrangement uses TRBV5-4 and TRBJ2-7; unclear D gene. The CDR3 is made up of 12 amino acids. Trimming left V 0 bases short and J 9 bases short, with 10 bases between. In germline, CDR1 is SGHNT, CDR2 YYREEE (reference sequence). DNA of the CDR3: TGTGCCAGCAGCTTGGATCACTCCCGGCAGTACTTC. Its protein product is CASSLDHSRQYF.

Written as DNA, the CDR3 is TGTGCCAGCAGCCAAGTAGCGGGGGGAAACAATGAGCAGTTCTTC. This translates into CASSQVAGGNNEQFF. The V call is TRBV4-2, the J call TRBJ2-1; TRBD2 matches 10 bases. Germline CDR1 reads LGHNA; CDR2 reads YNFKEQ. V was clipped by 1 base and J by 5 bases; unmatched bases: 2. This CDR3 region has 15 residues.

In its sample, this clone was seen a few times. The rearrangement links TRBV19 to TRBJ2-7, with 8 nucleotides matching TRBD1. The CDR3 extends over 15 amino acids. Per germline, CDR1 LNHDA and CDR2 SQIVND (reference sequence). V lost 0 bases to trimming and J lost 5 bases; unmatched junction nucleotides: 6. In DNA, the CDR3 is TGTGCCAGTAGTATAGACGGCAGGGGGCAGGACGAGCAGTACTTC. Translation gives CASSIDGRGQDEQYF.

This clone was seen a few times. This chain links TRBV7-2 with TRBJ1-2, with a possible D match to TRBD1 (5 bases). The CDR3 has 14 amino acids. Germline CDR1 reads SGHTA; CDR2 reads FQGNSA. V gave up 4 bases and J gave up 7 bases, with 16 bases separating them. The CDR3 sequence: CASSSWGGSGGYTF. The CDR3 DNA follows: TGTGCCAGCAGCTCCTGGGGGGGGTCCGGTGGCTACACCTTC.

CDR3 DNA sequence: TGTGCCTGGAGTGTACGGTCTTACGAGCAGTACTTC. Encoded protein: CAWSVRSYEQYF. The chain recombines TRBV30 with TRBJ2-7; D unresolved. The CDR3 runs 12 residues. The germline gives CDR1 GTSNPN, CDR2 SVGIG (reference sequence). The germline V and J ends were trimmed by 0 bases and 4 bases, with 7 bases remaining between them.

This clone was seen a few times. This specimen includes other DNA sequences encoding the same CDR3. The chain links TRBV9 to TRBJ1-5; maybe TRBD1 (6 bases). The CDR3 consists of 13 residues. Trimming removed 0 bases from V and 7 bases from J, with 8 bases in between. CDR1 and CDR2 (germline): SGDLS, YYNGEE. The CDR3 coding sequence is TGTGCCAGCAGCGTAGGGGGGGGCCAGCCCCAGCATTTT. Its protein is CASSVGGGQPQHF.

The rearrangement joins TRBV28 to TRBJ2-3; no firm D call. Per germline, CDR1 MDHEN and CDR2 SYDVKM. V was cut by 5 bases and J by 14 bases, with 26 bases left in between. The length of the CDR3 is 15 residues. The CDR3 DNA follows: TGTGCCAGCAGTCGACCACCTGCAGTCGGGTGGCGGCGGTATTTT. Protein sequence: CASSRPPAVGWRRYF.

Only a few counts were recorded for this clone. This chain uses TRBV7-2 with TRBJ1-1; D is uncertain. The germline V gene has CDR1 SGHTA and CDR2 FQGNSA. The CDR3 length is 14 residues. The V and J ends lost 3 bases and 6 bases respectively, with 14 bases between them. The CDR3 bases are TGTGCCAGCAGCTTCGAGGGAAGGGTCGCTGAAGCTTTCTTT. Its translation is CASSFEGRVAEAFF. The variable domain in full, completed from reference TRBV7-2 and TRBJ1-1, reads GAGVSQSPSNKVTEKGKDVELRCDPISGHTALYWYRQSLGQGLEFLIYFQGNSAPDKSGLPSDRFSAERTGGSVSTLTIQRTQQEDSAVYLCASSFEGRVAEAFFGQGTRLTVV.

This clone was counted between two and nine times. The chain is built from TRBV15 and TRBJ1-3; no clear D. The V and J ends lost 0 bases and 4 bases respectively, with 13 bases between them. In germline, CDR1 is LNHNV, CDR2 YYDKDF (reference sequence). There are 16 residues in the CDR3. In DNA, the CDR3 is TGTGCCACCAGCAGAGACTTCCGAGGTACAGGAAACACCATATATTTT. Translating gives CATSRDFRGTGNTIYF.

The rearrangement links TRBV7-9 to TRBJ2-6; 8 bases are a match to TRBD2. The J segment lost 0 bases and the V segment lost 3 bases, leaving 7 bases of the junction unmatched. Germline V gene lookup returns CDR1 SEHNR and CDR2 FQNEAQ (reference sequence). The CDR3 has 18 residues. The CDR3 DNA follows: TGTGCCAGCAGCTTCGACCGGGGGGGCTTCTCTGGGGCCAACGTCCTGACTTTC. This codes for CASSFDRGGFSGANVLTF.

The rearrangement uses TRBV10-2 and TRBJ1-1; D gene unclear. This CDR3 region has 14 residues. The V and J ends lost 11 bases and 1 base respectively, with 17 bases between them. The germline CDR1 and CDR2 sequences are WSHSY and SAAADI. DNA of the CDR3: TGCGCCTCGAGGAGGGCCTACCCGAACACTGAAGCTTTCTTT. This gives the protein CASRRAYPNTEAFF.